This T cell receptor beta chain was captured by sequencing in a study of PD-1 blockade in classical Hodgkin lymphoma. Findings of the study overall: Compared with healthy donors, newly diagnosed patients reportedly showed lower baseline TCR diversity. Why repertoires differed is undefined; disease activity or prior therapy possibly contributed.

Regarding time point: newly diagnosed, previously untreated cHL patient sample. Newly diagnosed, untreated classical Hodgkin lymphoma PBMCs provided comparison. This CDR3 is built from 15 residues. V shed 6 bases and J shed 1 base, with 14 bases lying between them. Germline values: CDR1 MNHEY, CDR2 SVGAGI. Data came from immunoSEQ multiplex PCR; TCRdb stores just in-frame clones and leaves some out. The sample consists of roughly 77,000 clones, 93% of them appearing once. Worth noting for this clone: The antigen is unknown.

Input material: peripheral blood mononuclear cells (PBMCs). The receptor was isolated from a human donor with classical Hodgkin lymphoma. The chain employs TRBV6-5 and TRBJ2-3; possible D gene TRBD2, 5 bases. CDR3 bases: TGTGCCAGCAGCTTACGGTGGCGGGGCACAGATACGCAGTATTTT. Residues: CASSLRWRGTDTQYF.